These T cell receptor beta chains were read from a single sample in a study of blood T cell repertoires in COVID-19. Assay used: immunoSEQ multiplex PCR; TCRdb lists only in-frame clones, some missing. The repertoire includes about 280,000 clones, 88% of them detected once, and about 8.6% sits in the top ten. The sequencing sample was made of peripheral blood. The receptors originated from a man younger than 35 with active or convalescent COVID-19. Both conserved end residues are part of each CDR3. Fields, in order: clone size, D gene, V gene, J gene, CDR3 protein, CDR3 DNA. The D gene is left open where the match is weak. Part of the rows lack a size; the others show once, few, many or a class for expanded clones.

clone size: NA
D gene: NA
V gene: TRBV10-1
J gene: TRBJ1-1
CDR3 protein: CASSQGANTEAFF
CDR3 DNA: TGCGCCAGCAGCCAGGGCGCTAACACTGAAGCTTTCTTT

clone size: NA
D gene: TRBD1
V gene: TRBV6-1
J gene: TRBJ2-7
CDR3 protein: CASSDRTGGNYEQYF
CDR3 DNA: TGTGCCAGCAGTGACAGGACAGGGGGCAACTACGAGCAGTACTTC

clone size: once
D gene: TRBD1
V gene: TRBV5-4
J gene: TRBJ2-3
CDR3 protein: CASSLVGTGPRDTQYF
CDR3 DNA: TGTGCCAGCAGCTTGGTCGGGACAGGTCCGAGGGATACGCAGTATTTT

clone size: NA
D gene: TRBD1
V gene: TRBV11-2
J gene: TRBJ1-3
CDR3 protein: CASSSYGTGGNTIYF
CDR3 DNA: TGTGCCAGCAGCTCCTATGGGACAGGGGGAAACACCATATATTTT

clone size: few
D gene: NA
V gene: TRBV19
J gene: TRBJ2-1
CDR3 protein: CASSHVDEQFF
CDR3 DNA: TGTGCCAGTAGTCATGTAGATGAGCAGTTCTTC

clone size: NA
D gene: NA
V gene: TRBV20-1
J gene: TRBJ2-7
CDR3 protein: CSATQAYEQYF
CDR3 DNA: TGCAGTGCTACACAAGCCTACGAGCAGTACTTC

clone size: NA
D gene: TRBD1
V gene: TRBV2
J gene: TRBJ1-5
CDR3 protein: CASSLDRAGQPQHF
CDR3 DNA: TGTGCCAGCAGTCTGGACAGGGCTGGGCAGCCCCAGCATTTT

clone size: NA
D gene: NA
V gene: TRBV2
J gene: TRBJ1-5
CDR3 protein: CASTDSPWNNQPQHF
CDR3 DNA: TGTGCCAGCACAGACAGCCCCTGGAATAATCAGCCCCAGCATTTT

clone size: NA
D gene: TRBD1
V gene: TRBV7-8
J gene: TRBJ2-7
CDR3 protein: CASSFYRDRAYEQYF
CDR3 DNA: TGTGCCAGCAGCTTTTACCGGGACAGGGCCTACGAGCAGTACTTC

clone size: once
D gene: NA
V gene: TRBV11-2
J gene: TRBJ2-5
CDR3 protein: CASSLGSGIQETQYF
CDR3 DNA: TGTGCCAGCAGCTTGGGTAGCGGCATTCAAGAGACCCAGTACTTC

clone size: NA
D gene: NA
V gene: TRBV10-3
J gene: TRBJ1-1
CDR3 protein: CAISAGRITEAFF
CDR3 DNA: TGTGCCATCAGTGCGGGGAGGATCACTGAAGCTTTCTTT

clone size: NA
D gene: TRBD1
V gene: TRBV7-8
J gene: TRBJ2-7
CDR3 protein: CASSLGQISYEQYF
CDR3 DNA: TGTGCCAGCAGCTTGGGACAGATTAGCTACGAGCAGTACTTC

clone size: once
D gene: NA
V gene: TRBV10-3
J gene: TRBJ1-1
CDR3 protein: CAITGGRSTEAFF
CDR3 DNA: TGTGCCATCACGGGGGGGCGAAGCACTGAAGCTTTCTTT

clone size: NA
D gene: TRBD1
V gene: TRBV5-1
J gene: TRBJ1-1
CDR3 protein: CASSLQGAGTEAFF
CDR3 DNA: TGCGCCAGCAGCTTGCAGGGGGCTGGCACTGAAGCTTTCTTT

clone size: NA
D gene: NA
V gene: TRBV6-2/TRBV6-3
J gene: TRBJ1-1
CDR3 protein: CASSYGQVNTEAFF
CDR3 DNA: TGTGCCAGCAGTTATGGTCAGGTGAACACTGAAGCTTTCTTT

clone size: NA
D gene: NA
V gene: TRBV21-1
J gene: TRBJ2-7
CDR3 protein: CASSSSGGQYEQYF
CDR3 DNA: TGTGCCAGCAGCAGTAGCGGGGGGCAATACGAGCAGTACTTC

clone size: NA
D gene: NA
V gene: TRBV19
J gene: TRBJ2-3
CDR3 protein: CASSAPGGHKDTQYF
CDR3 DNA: TGTGCCAGTAGTGCCCCCGGGGGGCATAAAGATACGCAGTATTTT

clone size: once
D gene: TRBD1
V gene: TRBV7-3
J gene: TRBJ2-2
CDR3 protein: CASSQSGVGQGFTGELFF
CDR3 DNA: TGTGCCAGCAGCCAATCTGGGGTGGGACAGGGATTCACCGGGGAGCTGTTTTTT

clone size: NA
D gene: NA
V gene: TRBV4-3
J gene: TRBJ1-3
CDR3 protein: CASSQGFRGDTIYF
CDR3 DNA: TGCGCCAGCAGCCAAGGTTTCAGGGGTGACACCATATATTTT

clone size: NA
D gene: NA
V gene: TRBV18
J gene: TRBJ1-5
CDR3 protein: CASSPAFPPQPQHF
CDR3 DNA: TGTGCCAGCTCACCGGCCTTCCCCCCGCAGCCCCAGCATTTT

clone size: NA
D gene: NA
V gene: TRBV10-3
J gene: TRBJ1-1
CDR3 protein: CAISMGGGTEAFF
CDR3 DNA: TGTGCCATCAGCATGGGAGGGGGCACTGAAGCTTTCTTT

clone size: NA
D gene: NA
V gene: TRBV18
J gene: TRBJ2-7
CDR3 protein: CASSPLESYEQYF
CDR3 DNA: TGTGCCAGCTCACCATTGGAGAGCTACGAGCAGTACTTC

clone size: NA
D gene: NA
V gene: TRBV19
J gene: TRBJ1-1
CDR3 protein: CASSIDRGARYEAFF
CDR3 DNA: TGTGCCAGTAGTATAGATCGGGGGGCGCGATATGAAGCTTTCTTT

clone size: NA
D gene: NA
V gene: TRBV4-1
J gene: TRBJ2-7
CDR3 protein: CASSQEWGHLYEQYF
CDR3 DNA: TGCGCCAGCAGCCAAGAATGGGGACATCTCTACGAGCAGTACTTC

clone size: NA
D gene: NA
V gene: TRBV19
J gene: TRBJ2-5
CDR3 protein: CASSIGTAQETQYF
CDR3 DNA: TGTGCCAGTAGTATAGGAACAGCACAAGAGACCCAGTACTTC

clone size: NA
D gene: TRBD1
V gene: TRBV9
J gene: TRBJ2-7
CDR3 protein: CASSVAPGGSYEQYF
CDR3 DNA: TGTGCCAGCAGCGTAGCTCCAGGGGGCTCCTACGAGCAGTACTTC

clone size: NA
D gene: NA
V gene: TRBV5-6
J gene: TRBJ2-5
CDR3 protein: CASSSLLGGPQETQYF
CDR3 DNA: TGTGCCAGCAGCTCCCTTTTGGGGGGGCCTCAAGAGACCCAGTACTTC

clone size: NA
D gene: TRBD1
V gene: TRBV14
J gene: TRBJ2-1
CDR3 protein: CASSQEQGADEQFF
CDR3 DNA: TGTGCCAGCAGCCAAGAGCAGGGGGCCGATGAGCAGTTCTTC

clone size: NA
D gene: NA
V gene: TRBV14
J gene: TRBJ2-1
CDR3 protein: CASTSSAGNEQFF
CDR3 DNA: TGTGCCAGCACTTCTTCCGCGGGTAATGAGCAGTTCTTC

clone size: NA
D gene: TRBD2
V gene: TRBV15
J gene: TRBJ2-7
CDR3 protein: CATSRGEPGTSDPYEQYF
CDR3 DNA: TGTGCCACCAGCAGAGGGGAACCCGGGACTAGCGACCCATACGAGCAGTACTTC

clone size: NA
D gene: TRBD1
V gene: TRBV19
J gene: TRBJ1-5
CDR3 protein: CASSIGEDRAQPQHF
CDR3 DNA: TGTGCCAGTAGTATAGGGGAGGACAGGGCTCAGCCCCAGCATTTT

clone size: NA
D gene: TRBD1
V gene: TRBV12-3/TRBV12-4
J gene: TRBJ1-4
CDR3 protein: CASSTTGGKLFF
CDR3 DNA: TGTGCCAGCAGCACCACAGGGGGCAAACTGTTTTTT

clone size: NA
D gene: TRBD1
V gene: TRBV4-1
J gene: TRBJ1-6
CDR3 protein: CASSHSLIGQGGNSPLHF
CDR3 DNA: TGCGCCAGCAGCCATTCCTTAATCGGACAGGGAGGAAATTCACCCCTCCACTTT

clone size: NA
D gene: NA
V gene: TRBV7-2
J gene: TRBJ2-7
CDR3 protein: CASSTPSSYEQYF
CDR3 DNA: TGTGCCAGCAGCACCCCGAGCTCCTACGAGCAGTACTTC

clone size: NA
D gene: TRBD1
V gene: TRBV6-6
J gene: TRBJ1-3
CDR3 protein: CASSTGTAGNTIYF
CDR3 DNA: TGTGCCAGCAGTACCGGGACAGCTGGAAACACCATATATTTT

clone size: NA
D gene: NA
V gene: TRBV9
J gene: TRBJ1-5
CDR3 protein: CASSAKGSSNQPQHF
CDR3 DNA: TGTGCCAGCAGCGCGAAAGGGAGTAGCAATCAGCCCCAGCATTTT

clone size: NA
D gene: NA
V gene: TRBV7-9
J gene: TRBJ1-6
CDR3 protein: CASSLVAFPYNSPLHF
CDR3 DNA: TGTGCCAGCAGCTTAGTGGCCTTCCCCTATAATTCACCCCTCCACTTT

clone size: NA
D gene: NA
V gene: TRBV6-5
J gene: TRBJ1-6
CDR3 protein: CASSQAGTHNSPLHF
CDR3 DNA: TGTGCCAGCAGCCAGGCCGGGACTCATAATTCACCCCTCCACTTT

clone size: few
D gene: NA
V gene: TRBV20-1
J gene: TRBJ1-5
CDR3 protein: CSASARESQPQHF
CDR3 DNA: TGCAGTGCTAGTGCCCGGGAATCTCAGCCCCAGCATTTT

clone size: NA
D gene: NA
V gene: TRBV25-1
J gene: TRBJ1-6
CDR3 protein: CASRAMESAALHF
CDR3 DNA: TGTGCCAGCAGGGCCATGGAGTCGGCGGCCCTCCACTTT

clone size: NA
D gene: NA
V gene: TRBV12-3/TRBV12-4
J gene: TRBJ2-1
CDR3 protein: CASSLQGNEQFF
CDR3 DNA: TGTGCCAGCAGTTTACAGGGGAATGAGCAGTTCTTC

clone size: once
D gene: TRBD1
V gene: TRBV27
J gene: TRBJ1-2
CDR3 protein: CASSLSAGGFGYTF
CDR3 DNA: TGTGCCAGCAGTTTATCGGCAGGGGGTTTTGGCTACACCTTC

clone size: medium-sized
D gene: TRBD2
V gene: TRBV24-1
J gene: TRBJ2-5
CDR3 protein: CATSDLGGAETQYF
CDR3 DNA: TGTGCCACCAGTGATCTGGGAGGGGCAGAGACCCAGTACTTC

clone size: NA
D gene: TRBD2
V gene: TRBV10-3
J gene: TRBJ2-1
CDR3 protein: CATRETGTSGNEQFF
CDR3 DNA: TGTGCCACCCGCGAAACCGGGACTAGCGGAAATGAGCAGTTCTTC

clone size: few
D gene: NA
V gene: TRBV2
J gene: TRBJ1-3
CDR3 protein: CASSDLRVSGNTIYF
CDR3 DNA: TGTGCCAGCAGTGACCTCCGGGTCTCTGGAAACACCATATATTTT